This T cell receptor beta chain emerged from a study of shared clonotypes between healthy human individuals. On the study more broadly: Donors, aged 18 to 49, were a couple of women and a few men. For every donor, three CD4 naive, three CD4 memory, two CD8 naive and one CD8 memory plates were used.

With respect to this clone: This specimen includes other DNA sequences encoding the same CDR3.

Clones were sequenced by immunoSEQ multiplex PCR, and TCRdb holds only the in-frame ones, with some missing. The top ten hold 0.3% to 0.4% of the sample, which has a few million clones, 85% to 95% seen once. This clonotype was obtained from a man younger than 35 in good health. Some clones in this sample may be carry-over from other donors' samples. Sequencing was done on a sample of naive CD4+ T cells from PBMCs. The subset here: CD45RA+ positively selected.

CDR3 DNA sequence: TGTGCCAGCAGCCCGGGGCAGGGAGTCACAGATACGCAGTATTTT. Its protein is CASSPGQGVTDTQYF. This sequence joins TRBV11-3 and TRBJ2-3; either TRBD1 or TRBD2 may supply D (5 bases each). From germline, CDR1 is SGHNT and CDR2 YENEEA. Between the trimmed V and J ends, which lost 5 bases and 2 bases, there was a span of 14 bases. CDR3 size: 15 residues.